A single sample gave rise to the 24 T cell receptor beta chains below, sequenced in a study of blood T cell repertoires in COVID-19. Sequencing was performed with immunoSEQ multiplex PCR; in TCRdb, only in-frame clones are kept and a portion is missing. The table lists roughly 150,000 clones, roughly 87% of them singletons. Material for sequencing was peripheral blood. Receptors were obtained from a human donor in a cohort sampled during active COVID-19.

This chain uses TRBV6-2 or TRBV6-3 with TRBJ1-1; D remains unclear. The germline CDR1 and CDR2 sequences are MNHEY and SVGEGT. CDR3 length: 13 residues. Trimming took 0 bases from V and 7 from J, leaving 9 bases between them. DNA of the CDR3: TGTGCCAGCAGTTACTCCTGGGCTTTTGAAGCTTTCTTT. Translating gives CASSYSWAFEAFF.

The rearrangement uses TRBV6-5 and TRBJ2-5; TRBD2 is a possible D gene (6 bases). This CDR3 is 14 amino acids long. V dropped 0 bases and J dropped 5 bases, with 10 bases sitting between them. Germline CDR1 is MNHEY and CDR2 is SVGAGI. CDR3 region: CASSYSGLAETQYF. The CDR3 coding sequence is TGTGCCAGCAGTTACTCCGGCCTAGCGGAGACCCAGTACTTC.

The rearrangement uses TRBV28 and TRBJ2-7; the match to TRBD2 covers 14 bases. Germline-derived CDR1 and CDR2 are MDHEN and SYDVKM. V gave up 3 bases and J gave up 4 bases; unmatched junction bases: 8. The CDR3 is 17 residues long. CDR3 amino acids: CASSFHGLAGGDYEQYF. The CDR3 DNA is TGTGCCAGCAGTTTCCACGGACTAGCGGGAGGTGATTACGAGCAGTACTTC.

V usage is TRBV7-2 and J usage is TRBJ2-7; TRBD2 matches 12 bases. CDR1 SGHTA and CDR2 FQGNSA come from the germline V gene. The trim removed 0 bases at V and 5 bases at J, leaving 11 bases unmatched. CDR3 length equals 18 residues. The CDR3 sequence is CASSLASLAGGQSHEQYF. CDR3 nucleotides: TGTGCCAGCAGCTTAGCTTCGCTAGCGGGGGGGCAGTCCCACGAGCAGTACTTC.

This chain uses TRBV9 with TRBJ2-7; 10 bases are a match to TRBD1. Germline lookup yields CDR1 SGDLS and CDR2 YYNGEE. The CDR3 has 17 residues. Losses at the gene ends were 4 bases for V and 2 bases for J; bases not matched to a gene: 12. The DNA for the CDR3 is TGTGCCAGCAGCTCACCCGGGACAGGGGTTTTCCCCTACGAGCAGTACTTC. It yields the protein CASSSPGTGVFPYEQYF.

This chain joins TRBV9 and TRBJ2-2; possibly TRBD2 for D (6 bases). The germline gives CDR1 SGDLS, CDR2 YYNGEE. The CDR3 spans 16 residues. V dropped 1 base and J dropped 7 bases, with 17 bases sitting between them. In DNA, the CDR3 is TGTGCCAGCAGCGTATTCGGGAGTTTGTTTTTCGGGGAGCTGTTTTTT. As protein: CASSVFGSLFFGELFF.

V is TRBV27 and J is TRBJ1-1, with D tentatively TRBD1 (6 bases). CDR3 length: 14 residues. The germline V and J ends were trimmed by 5 bases and 9 bases, with 19 bases remaining between them. Per the germline V gene, CDR1 is MNHEY and CDR2 is SMNVEV (reference sequence). CDR3 region: CASSPTGSAPQAFF. CDR3 in DNA: TGTGCCAGCAGTCCCACAGGGAGTGCTCCCCAAGCTTTCTTT.

The CDR3 region is CASSSGANTGELFF. The CDR3 DNA reads as TGTGCCAGCAGCTCTGGGGCTAACACCGGGGAGCTGTTTTTT. J is TRBJ2-2 and V is TRBV7-9, with D possibly TRBD1 on 5 matching bases. V lost 4 bases to trimming and J lost 2 bases, with 8 bases between them. Germline V CDR1 and CDR2: SEHNR, FQNEAQ (reference sequence). The CDR3 has 14 amino acids.

The V call is TRBV13, the J call TRBJ1-4; D remains unclear. Between the trimmed V and J ends, which lost 0 bases and 0 bases, there was a span of 8 bases. Germline V lookup: CDR1 PRHDT, CDR2 FYEKMQ (reference sequence). The CDR3 loop spans 16 amino acids. This chain's CDR3 is CASSLGLQATNEKLFF. The CDR3, as DNA: TGTGCCAGCAGCTTAGGCCTGCAGGCAACTAATGAAAAACTGTTTTTT.

This clone has only one observation. The chain uses TRBV2 and TRBJ2-1, with TRBD2 matching over 8 bases. Germline V gives CDR1 SNHLY, CDR2 FYNNEI. J gave up 4 bases and V 8 bases, and 7 bases lay outside the gene matches. The CDR3 has 14 residues. Here the CDR3 DNA reads TGTGCCAGCCGACAGTTAGCGGGGTACAATGAGCAGTTCTTC. This sequence encodes CASRQLAGYNEQFF.

The chain has TRBV4-1 and TRBJ1-5; the D gene is possibly TRBD1 (6 bases). Germline CDR1 MGHRA, CDR2 YSYEKL. Trimming cost V 4 bases and J 16 bases, with 20 bases left between them. The length of the CDR3 is 13 residues. The CDR3 region is CASSPGAGAPVHF. The DNA for the CDR3 is TGCGCCAGCAGCCCCGGAGCGGGGGCCCCAGTTCATTTT.

The gene calls are TRBV7-2 and TRBJ2-3; 11 bases are shared with TRBD2. V shed 4 bases and J 5 bases; nucleotides not matched to a gene: 5. CDR1 SGHTA and CDR2 FQGNSA come from the germline V gene. The CDR3 covers 15 residues. CDR3 residues: CASSSLAGGLDTQYF. The CDR3 DNA reads TGTGCCAGCAGCTCATTAGCGGGGGGGTTAGATACGCAGTATTTT.

The chain carries TRBV4-3 and TRBJ1-4; D call uncertain. The germline CDR1 and CDR2 sequences are LGHNA and YSLEER. Deletions cut 0 bases from V and 0 bases from J, with 14 bases between. This CDR3 is 18 amino acids long. The CDR3 reads CASSQDPQTLATNEKLFF. As DNA, the CDR3 is TGCGCCAGCAGCCAAGATCCCCAAACACTAGCAACTAATGAAAAACTGTTTTTT.

This chain connects TRBV28 to TRBJ1-1, with 7 bases aligning to TRBD1. V lost 10 bases to trimming and J lost 0 bases; unmatched junction nucleotides: 8. Germline assignment: CDR1 MDHEN and CDR2 SYDVKM. The CDR3 extends over 14 amino acids. The CDR3: CATSSGTVNTEAFF. In DNA, the CDR3 is TGTGCCACTTCCTCCGGGACAGTGAACACTGAAGCTTTCTTT.

The rearrangement uses TRBV11-3 and TRBJ2-1; 9 bases agree with TRBD2. This CDR3 comprises 17 residues. V trimming: 0 bases; J trimming: 1 base; junction bases outside the gene matches: 4. Germline values: CDR1 SGHNT, CDR2 YENEEA. CDR3 protein: CASSLDLSGGSYNEQFF. The CDR3 bases are TGTGCCAGCAGCTTAGATCTTAGCGGGGGATCCTACAATGAGCAGTTCTTC.

In nucleotides, the CDR3 is TGTGCCAGCAGTTTAACCGGGACTAGCGGGAGGGGTGGCAATGAGCAGTTCTTC. It translates to CASSLTGTSGRGGNEQFF. This chain links TRBV27 with TRBJ2-1, with 16 bases that match TRBD2. V was pared by 2 bases and J by 6 bases, with 7 bases of the junction left unmatched. CDR1 and CDR2 from the germline V gene are MNHEY and SMNVEV (reference sequence). This CDR3 region has 18 residues.

The rearrangement links TRBV28 to TRBJ1-1; D perhaps matches TRBD1 (5 bases). Germline CDR1 MDHEN, CDR2 SYDVKM. CDR3 length: 14 amino acids. The V and J ends lost 3 bases and 0 bases respectively, with 8 bases between them. CDR3 in DNA: TGTGCCAGCAGTTTTGACAGTTTGAACACTGAAGCTTTCTTT. Translating gives CASSFDSLNTEAFF.

This clone has a single count. V and J are TRBV5-1 and TRBJ2-7, with 9 bases identical to TRBD1. This CDR3 has 17 amino acids. With 1 base clipped from V and 5 bases from J, the junction kept 13 bases outside the gene matches. Germline V gives CDR1 SGHRS, CDR2 YFSETQ. The CDR3 loop is CASSLQLTGTGFHEQYF. CDR3 nucleotides: TGCGCCAGCAGCTTGCAATTAACCGGGACAGGGTTTCACGAGCAGTACTTC.

The genes are TRBV6-1 and TRBJ2-6; perhaps TRBD1 as D (5 bases). V lost 3 bases and J 2 bases, leaving 14 bases between the germline ends. CDR1 is MNHNS, CDR2 SASEGT, per germline. The CDR3 contains 17 residues. CDR3 DNA: TGTGCCAGCAGTGAGGTCAGGGTGAGTCCTGGGGCCAACGTCCTGACTTTC. Its protein is CASSEVRVSPGANVLTF.

J is TRBJ2-1 and V is TRBV9, with a weak D call TRBD1 (5 bases). CDR3 length: 14 residues. Germline CDR1 and CDR2: SGDLS and YYNGEE. Trimming removed 4 bases from V and 5 bases from J, with 13 bases in between. CDR3 DNA: TGTGCCAGCAGCCCGGATACAGGACACAATGAGCAGTTCTTC. It translates to CASSPDTGHNEQFF.

The gene calls are TRBV11-3 and TRBJ2-7, with TRBD2 matching 9 bases. Germline CDR1 reads SGHNT; CDR2 reads YENEEA. The CDR3 loop spans 15 amino acids. V shed 5 bases and J 4 bases; nucleotides not matched to a gene: 9. This CDR3 reads CASSNLAGVGYEQYF. The CDR3 DNA reads as TGTGCCAGCAGCAACTTAGCGGGAGTGGGTTACGAGCAGTACTTC.

This clone was seen only a few times. A read error is possible here, since a much larger clone lies one base away. This chain links TRBV3-1 (or the pseudogene TRBV3-2) with TRBJ1-1; unclear D gene. Germline CDR1 LGHDT, CDR2 YNNKEL (reference sequence). V was pared by 4 bases and J by 1 base, with 7 bases between. This CDR3 has 13 amino acids. CDR3 nucleotide sequence: TGTGCCAGCAGCCTCGAGGGGAACACTGAAGCTTTCTTT. This translates into CASSLEGNTEAFF.

V is TRBV9 and J is TRBJ2-1, with TRBD2 matching 13 bases. Germline loops: CDR1 SGDLS, CDR2 YYNGEE. The CDR3 is made up of 17 amino acids. The ends lost 0 bases at V and 8 bases at J; junction bases unmatched: 8. The CDR3 DNA follows: TGTGCCAGCAGCGTAGTCTGGCGGACTAGCGGGAGTCATGAGCAGTTCTTC. Encoded protein: CASSVVWRTSGSHEQFF. The whole variable domain, remainder taken from reference TRBV9 and TRBJ2-1, is DSGVTQTPKHLITATGQRVTLRCSPRSGDLSVYWYQQSLDQGLQFLIQYYNGEERAKGNILERFSAQQFPDLHSELNLSSLELGDSALYFCASSVVWRTSGSHEQFFGPGTRLTVL.

CDR3 region: CASSPPGSNYGYTF. Written as DNA, the CDR3 is TGTGCCAGCTCACCACCTGGCAGTAACTATGGCTACACCTTC. The chain carries TRBV18 and TRBJ1-2, with D unclear. The CDR3 consists of 14 residues. V was trimmed by 0 bases and J by 1 base, leaving 6 bases between them. Germline CDR1 and CDR2: KGHSH and LQKENI. The whole variable domain, filled in from reference TRBV18 and TRBJ1-2, reads NAGVMQNPRHLVRRRGQEARLRCSPMKGHSHVYWYRQLPEEGLKFMVYLQKENIIDESGMPKERFSAEFPKEGPSILRIQQVVRGDSAAYFCASSPPGSNYGYTFGSGTRLTVV.